This T cell receptor beta chain was documented in a study of T-cell reconstitution after alpha-beta-depleted transplantation in children. Germline V gene data show CDR1 as SGHRS and CDR2 as YFSETQ. V lost 4 bases, J lost 4 bases, and 6 bases stayed unmatched. The CDR3 contains 14 residues. Molecular barcoding with unique molecular identifiers was used for the TCRbeta library. One entry per CDR3 protein results from TCRdb running MiXCR on the PCR reads. The sample has a few hundred thousand distinct CDR3 sequences, about an eighth seen once; the top ten hold about 3.9%. The source of this sequence is a human donor who donated a stem cell graft to a child with Fanconi anemia. The rearrangement uses TRBV5-1 and TRBJ1-1; 8 nucleotides align to TRBD1. The sequenced sample was PBMCs, obtained from the stem cell graft. The CDR3 bases are TGCGCCAGCAGCCAAAGGACAGGGAGCACTGAAGCTTTCTTT. It translates to CASSQRTGSTEAFF.